These T cell receptor beta chains were read from a single sample in a study of PD-1 blockade in classical Hodgkin lymphoma. TCRdb keeps only in-frame clones here, not all; method: immunoSEQ multiplex PCR. The sample lists around 60,000 clones; roughly 89% were seen once. This material consisted of peripheral blood mononuclear cells (PBMCs), taken before the fourth cycle of nivolumab. The source is a human donor with classical Hodgkin lymphoma. Both conserved end residues are part of each CDR3. The D gene is left open where the match is weak. For some rows the clone size is stated as once, few or many, or as a class when expanded; others skip it.

TRBV30	NA	few	TRBJ2-2	CAWSTGELFF	TGTGCCTGGAGTACCGGGGAGCTGTTTTTT
TRBV2	TRBD1	NA	TRBJ1-1	CASSGQGNTEAFF	TGTGCCAGCAGTGGACAGGGGAACACTGAAGCTTTCTTT
TRBV18	NA	NA	TRBJ2-5	CASSPAGETQYF	TGTGCCAGCTCCCCCGCGGGGGAGACCCAGTACTTC
TRBV5-4	NA	NA	TRBJ1-2	CASRVWGGGLYGYTF	TGTGCCAGCAGGGTTTGGGGCGGGGGCCTCTATGGCTACACCTTC
TRBV13	TRBD1	NA	TRBJ2-5	CASSSDRGGGTQYF	TGTGCCAGCAGCTCGGACAGGGGTGGGGGGACCCAGTACTTC
TRBV4-1	NA	NA	TRBJ1-6	CASSQPLGSPLHF	TGCGCCAGCAGCCAGCCCTTGGGGTCACCCCTCCACTTT
TRBV7-8	NA	NA	TRBJ1-1	CASSLGVGMSTEAFF	TGTGCCAGCAGCTTAGGAGTGGGGATGAGCACTGAAGCTTTCTTT
TRBV6-6	TRBD1	NA	TRBJ1-6	CASSSNDRAGALHF	TGTGCCAGCAGTTCCAATGACAGGGCGGGGGCCCTCCACTTT
TRBV7-9	NA	NA	TRBJ1-5	CASSREGNQPQHF	TGTGCCAGCTCCCGGGAGGGCAATCAGCCCCAGCATTTT
TRBV28	NA	NA	TRBJ1-2	CASEGQGRGYGYTF	TGTGCCAGTGAAGGTCAGGGTAGAGGCTATGGCTACACCTTC
TRBV28	NA	NA	TRBJ2-7	CASSLEYEQYF	TGTGCCAGCAGTTTAGAGTACGAGCAGTACTTC
TRBV30	NA	NA	TRBJ1-4	CAWSLGFDEKLFF	TGTGCCTGGAGTTTGGGCTTCGATGAAAAACTGTTTTTT
TRBV4-2	NA	few	TRBJ1-3	CASSQDQASSSGNTIYF	TGTGCCAGCAGCCAAGATCAGGCCAGCTCCTCTGGAAACACCATATATTTT
TRBV29-1	NA	NA	TRBJ1-2	CSVEPGPEDGYTF	TGCAGCGTTGAACCAGGGCCGGAGGATGGCTACACCTTC
TRBV2	NA	NA	TRBJ1-5	CASSEAYSNQPQHF	TGTGCCAGCAGTGAAGCGTATTCCAATCAGCCCCAGCATTTT
TRBV25-1	NA	once	TRBJ2-3	CASSETGDHTDTQYF	TGTGCCAGCAGTGAAACGGGGGACCACACAGATACGCAGTATTTT
TRBV4-1	NA	NA	TRBJ2-7	CASSQVVGGYRGGYEQYF	TGCGCCAGCAGCCAAGTTGTCGGGGGTTACAGGGGTGGCTACGAGCAGTACTTC
TRBV5-4	NA	NA	TRBJ1-2	CASSRNRAPANYGYTF	TGTGCCAGCAGCCGAAACAGGGCGCCAGCTAACTATGGCTACACCTTC
TRBV15	NA	NA	TRBJ2-1	CATSRVSGVLSNEQFF	TGTGCCACCAGCAGAGTATCGGGGGTGCTCTCCAATGAGCAGTTCTTC
TRBV7-3	NA	NA	TRBJ2-5	CASSLRKGETQYF	TGTGCCAGCAGCTTACGGAAGGGGGAGACCCAGTACTTC
TRBV18	NA	NA	TRBJ2-3	CASSPQGPDTQYF	TGTGCCAGCTCACCACAGGGTCCAGATACGCAGTATTTT
TRBV7-9	NA	NA	TRBJ2-1	CASSPVPPGHNEQFF	TGTGCCAGCAGCCCCGTACCGCCCGGGCACAATGAGCAGTTCTTC
TRBV18	NA	NA	TRBJ1-2	CASSQLDRSYGYTF	TGTGCCAGCTCTCAACTAGACAGGAGCTATGGCTACACCTTC
TRBV5-1	TRBD1	NA	TRBJ1-6	CASSLAQGVSPLHF	TGCGCCAGCAGCTTGGCACAGGGGGTTTCACCCCTCCACTTT
TRBV6-1	TRBD2	NA	TRBJ2-5	CASSWGGLETQYF	TGTGCCAGCAGTTGGGGGGGGTTAGAGACCCAGTACTTC
TRBV7-8	NA	few	TRBJ1-1	CASTGRGNTEAFF	TGTGCCAGCACCGGACGGGGGAACACTGAAGCTTTCTTT
TRBV7-8	NA	NA	TRBJ1-2	CASSPLTTNYGYTF	TGTGCCAGCAGCCCACTGACAACTAACTATGGCTACACCTTC
TRBV5-1	NA	NA	TRBJ2-7	CASRVGQGGDEQYF	TGCGCCAGCAGGGTAGGGCAGGGTGGAGACGAGCAGTACTTC
TRBV19	NA	NA	TRBJ2-2	CASSIGTGFGELFF	TGTGCCAGTAGTATAGGGACTGGCTTCGGGGAGCTGTTTTTT
TRBV11-3	NA	NA	TRBJ2-2	CASSFSTTGELFF	TGTGCCAGCAGCTTTAGTACAACCGGGGAGCTGTTTTTT
TRBV5-5	NA	NA	TRBJ2-7	CASSLRLYEQYF	TGTGCCAGCAGCTTGCGCCTCTACGAGCAGTACTTC
TRBV9	TRBD2	NA	TRBJ2-1	CASSPRTSGMNEQFF	TGTGCCAGCAGCCCCCGAACAAGCGGGATGAATGAGCAGTTCTTC
TRBV7-9	NA	NA	TRBJ2-6	CASSSSSGANVLTF	TGTGCCAGCAGCTCGTCCTCTGGGGCCAACGTCCTGACTTTC